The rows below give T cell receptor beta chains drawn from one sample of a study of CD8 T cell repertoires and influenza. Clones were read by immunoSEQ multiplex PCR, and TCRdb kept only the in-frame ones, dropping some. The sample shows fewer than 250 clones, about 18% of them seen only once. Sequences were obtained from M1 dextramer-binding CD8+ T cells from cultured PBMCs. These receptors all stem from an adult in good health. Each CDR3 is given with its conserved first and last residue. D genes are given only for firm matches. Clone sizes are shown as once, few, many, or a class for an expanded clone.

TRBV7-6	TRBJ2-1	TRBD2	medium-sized	TGTGCCAGCAGCGTAACGCGGGAGTATGAGCAGTTCTTC	CASSVTREYEQFF
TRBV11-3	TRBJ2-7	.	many	TGTGCCAGCAGCTTAGAGACTAGTTTCTACGAGCAGTACTTC	CASSLETSFYEQYF
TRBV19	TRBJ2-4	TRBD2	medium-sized	TGTGCCAGTAGCGGGGGGTTTGCTTACAAAAACATTCAGTACTTC	CASSGGFAYKNIQYF
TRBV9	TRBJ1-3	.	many	TGTGCCAGCAGCGTCCGCGACTCTGGAAACACCATATATTTT	CASSVRDSGNTIYF
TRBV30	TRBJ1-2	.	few	TGTGCCTTCAGGGACACAGATAGCTACACCTTC	CAFRDTDSYTF
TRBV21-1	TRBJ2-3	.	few	TGTGCCAGCAGCAAAGCTTTAACGTGGGGGACAGGGGGATCGTCCACAGATACGCAGTATTTT	CASSKALTWGTGGSSTDTQYF
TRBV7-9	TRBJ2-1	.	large	TGTGCCAGCCGGGGCTACAATGAGCAGTTCTTC	CASRGYNEQFF